This T cell receptor (beta chain) stems from a study of siplizumab effects on memory and regulatory T cells. Germline assignment: CDR1 MNHNS and CDR2 SASEGT. V was pared by 6 bases and J by 6 bases, with 18 bases between. The CDR3 covers 15 residues. As for this clone: Its specificity is unknown.

Sequenced by immunoSEQ multiplex PCR; TCRdb stores in-frame clones only, minus some. The table shows 85,000 to 130,000 clones, with over 85% occurring only once. Findings and caveats of the study: Proliferating siplizumab-culture Treg suppressive function went unconfirmed. Tracing alloreactive clones into unstimulated subsets worked for only a minor fraction of them.

Material: Tregs sorted from blood. The source is a human donor in good health. The chain combines TRBV6-1 with TRBJ1-5; D is ambiguous. In nucleotides, the CDR3 is TGTGCCAGCAGGACGATCCGCCTTGTAGGTCAGCCCCAGCATTTT. Amino acids: CASRTIRLVGQPQHF.